These 12 T cell receptor beta chains were all obtained from the same sample, sequenced in a study of response to subunit inactivated influenza vaccine. TCRdb fed the RT-PCR reads into MiXCR, producing one record per CDR3 protein. The top ten clones hold 2.5% to 3% of a sample with roughly 500,000 distinct CDR3 sequences, 20% to 25% of them seen once. These sequences were also reported in another study, on T cells expressing NK-cell markers. Turning to that study: With UMIs, 5'RACE template switching was used to make TCR beta cDNA.

Source: CD4+ T cells sorted from PBMCs, taken 11 to 12 days after vaccination. The receptors come from a man aged 50-59 years who received an inactivated influenza vaccine.

This clonotype was counted between two and nine times. The rearrangement uses TRBV9 and TRBJ2-3; tentatively, D is TRBD2 (5 bases). Germline CDR1 is SGDLS and CDR2 is YYNGEE. This CDR3 has 14 residues. V lost 0 bases to trimming and J lost 6 bases, with 11 bases between them. This CDR3 is CASSVEGSGDTQYF. The CDR3 region has the DNA TGTGCCAGCAGCGTAGAGGGTTCGGGGGATACGCAGTATTTT.

The rearrangement joins TRBV9 to TRBJ2-7; D possibly corresponds to TRBD2 (6 bases). Per germline, CDR1 SGDLS and CDR2 YYNGEE. The CDR3 has 14 residues. V gave up 0 bases and J gave up 2 bases, with 9 bases separating them. The CDR3 DNA reads TGTGCCAGCAGCGTAGGAGGGACTGCCTACGAGCAGTACTTC. It specifies CASSVGGTAYEQYF. Full variable domain (outside the CDR3, taken from reference TRBV9 and TRBJ2-7): DSGVTQTPKHLITATGQRVTLRCSPRSGDLSVYWYQQSLDQGLQFLIQYYNGEERAKGNILERFSAQQFPDLHSELNLSSLELGDSALYFCASSVGGTAYEQYFGPGTRLTVT.

The V gene is TRBV12-5, the J gene TRBJ2-1, with D possibly matching TRBD1 (6 bases). Germline CDR1 is LGHNT and CDR2 is FRNRAP. The CDR3 sequence is 12 residues long. V gave up 6 bases and J gave up 12 bases, with 15 bases separating them. The CDR3 region is CASGPDQGSQFF. The CDR3 nucleotides are TGTGCTAGTGGACCCGACCAGGGGTCGCAGTTCTTC.

The CDR3 sequence is CASSSSGTAWETQYF. Here the CDR3 DNA reads TGTGCCAGCTCATCCTCAGGGACCGCTTGGGAGACCCAGTACTTC. The chain employs TRBV18 and TRBJ2-5, with D perhaps matching TRBD1 or TRBD2 (5 bases each). The CDR3 totals 15 residues. The ends were cut back, 5 bases at V and 5 bases at J, with 18 bases in the middle. CDR1 and CDR2 (germline): KGHSH, LQKENI.

In DNA, the CDR3 is TGTGCCAGCAGCAATGGACGGGACAACGAGCAGTACTTC. This encodes CASSNGRDNEQYF. The chain has TRBV7-2 and TRBJ2-7; a possible D gene is TRBD1 (6 bases). V was cut by 5 bases and J by 5 bases, with 13 bases left in between. The CDR3 contains 13 residues. From germline, CDR1 is SGHTA and CDR2 FQGNSA.

The rearrangement uses TRBV28 and TRBJ1-3; possibly TRBD1 for D (5 bases). This CDR3 comprises 17 residues. The V end was cut by 3 bases, the J end by 4 bases, with 19 bases between. Germline V lookup: CDR1 MDHEN, CDR2 SYDVKM. In DNA, the CDR3 is TGTGCCAGCAGTTTCAGGAGGTTAGGGACGAGGGGAAACACCATATATTTT. Translated: CASSFRRLGTRGNTIYF.

This clonotype showed up just a few times. The chain employs TRBV27 and TRBJ2-7; D not resolved. CDR3 size: 15 residues. CDR1 is MNHEY, CDR2 SMNVEV, per germline (reference sequence). Trimming shortened V by 0 bases and J by 2 bases, and 11 bases separated the two germline ends. This CDR3 is CASSLSRYGTYEQYF. DNA for the CDR3: TGTGCCAGCAGTTTATCTCGGTATGGGACCTACGAGCAGTACTTC.

The chain employs TRBV20-1 and TRBJ2-5; 13 bases are a match to TRBD2. The V segment lost 1 base and the J segment 5 bases; nucleotides outside the gene matches: 7. Germline CDR1 reads DFQATT; CDR2 reads SNEGSKA (reference sequence). This CDR3 contains 16 residues. The CDR3 loop is CSARGTSGGRSETQYF. As DNA, the CDR3 is TGCAGTGCTAGAGGGACTAGCGGGGGCCGTAGTGAGACCCAGTACTTC.

This clonotype has only a few counts. The genes are TRBV11-1 and TRBJ2-1, with 8 bases fitting TRBD1. Trimming took 5 bases from V and 9 from J; bases not matched to a gene: 21. Germline lookup yields CDR1 SGHAT and CDR2 FQDESV (reference sequence). The CDR3 is 18 residues long. The DNA of the CDR3 is TGTGCCAGCAGCCCCCCCCCGATGACGGGACAGGTAATAAGTGAGCAGTTCTTC. Translating it yields CASSPPPMTGQVISEQFF.

The sample holds many counts of this clonotype. The chain joins TRBV24-1 to TRBJ2-3, with 7 bases that match TRBD2. Losses at the gene ends were 4 bases for V and 1 base for J; bases not matched to a gene: 4. This CDR3 has 15 amino acids. Per the germline V gene, CDR1 is KGHDR and CDR2 is SFDVKD. CDR3 DNA sequence: TGTGCCACCAGTGAAGGCGGGGGACGCACAGATACGCAGTATTTT. Translation: CATSEGGGRTDTQYF.

In its sample, this clonotype was seen a few times. V gene TRBV7-2 combines with J gene TRBJ1-2, with D possibly TRBD1 on 5 matching bases. The germline V gene has CDR1 SGHTA and CDR2 FQGNSA. The CDR3 totals 14 residues. V dropped 6 bases and J dropped 4 bases, with 15 bases sitting between them. Here the CDR3 DNA reads TGTGCCAGCAGTCTCCCGGGACGTTTCTATGGCTACACCTTC. Translated, it gives CASSLPGRFYGYTF.

This clonotype was counted a few times. The rearrangement links TRBV29-1 to TRBJ1-2; TRBD1 is a possible D gene (5 bases). Germline CDR1 SQVTM, CDR2 ANQGSEA. The CDR3 is made up of 13 amino acids. Trimming took 4 bases from V and 4 from J, leaving 13 bases between them. The CDR3 spells CSVGGTSSYGYTF. CDR3 coding DNA: TGCAGCGTTGGAGGGACCAGCAGCTATGGCTACACCTTC.